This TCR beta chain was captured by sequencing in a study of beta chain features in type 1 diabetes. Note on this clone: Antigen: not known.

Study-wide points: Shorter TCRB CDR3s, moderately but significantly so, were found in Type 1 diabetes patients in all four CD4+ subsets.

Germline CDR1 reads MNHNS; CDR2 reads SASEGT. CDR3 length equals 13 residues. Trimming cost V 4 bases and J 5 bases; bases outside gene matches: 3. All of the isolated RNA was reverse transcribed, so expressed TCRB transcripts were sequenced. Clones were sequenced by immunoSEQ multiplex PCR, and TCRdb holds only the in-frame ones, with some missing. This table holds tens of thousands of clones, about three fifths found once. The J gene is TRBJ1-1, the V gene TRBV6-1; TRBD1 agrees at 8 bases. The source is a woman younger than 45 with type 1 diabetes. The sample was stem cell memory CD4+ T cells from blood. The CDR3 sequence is CASSGQGRTEAFF. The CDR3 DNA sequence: TGTGCCAGCAGTGGACAGGGGAGGACTGAAGCTTTCTTT.